This record concerns one TCR beta chain sequence. Its antigen is still unknown. One base away there is no much larger clone; base qualities are not given. Germline trimming amounts to 4 bases on V and 8 bases on J, with 7 as the count of junction bases outside the gene matches. From the cysteine through the phenylalanine, the CDR3 covers 14 amino acids. This entry keeps only the CDR3 DNA: 42 bases, framed from base 1. The germline V gene sets CDR1 to SGHNT and CDR2 to YENEEA. This sample is part of a study of blood T cell repertoires in COVID-19 (TCRdb year 2020). General notes on the study: The collaborator samples originated in the United States, Italy and Spain and spanned the acute and convalescent phases of COVID-19. The material from the prospective study consisted of cDNA or gDNA derived from T cells, B-cell-depleted T cells, or PBMCs. Deeply sampled blood TCRbeta repertoires from subjects exposed to, actively infected with, or recovered from COVID-19 were included in the dataset. The repertoires were released in a freely available public database meant as a resource for research on the immune response to SARS-CoV-2. Samples were obtained from the ongoing ImmuneRACE study (first 160 participants) and from over 1,000 subjects provided by 6 global collaborators. The sample metadata nearly always contained a de-identified subject ID, COVID-19 status, age in years and sex. HLA class I and class II types, where available, came from metadata supplied by the sample provider rather than from assay-based typing. Results and caveats for the whole study, not just this receptor: The amount of clinical and demographic metadata varied by source and participant and was provided uncurated.

The immunoSEQ Assay, a bias-controlled multiplex PCR, was used to amplify TCRbeta CDR3 regions from genomic DNA. On the authors' methods: Within the assay, amplification of reference gene primers was used to estimate how many nucleated cells each sample contained. To quantify the absolute abundance of each unique TCRbeta CDR3 rearrangement, sequence reads were collapsed and filtered. For each sample, productive Simpson clonality was calculated as the square root of Simpson's diversity index over productive rearrangements. TCRdb limited this immuneACCESS table to in-frame rearrangements with V and J called. A share of clones is missing; checked studies link under half to unresolved V genes, and the rest is unexplained. The DNA gave D and trimming, while V, J and clone size come from that table. The sample yields 380,000 or so clones; about 89% were counted once. 0.95% to 1.5% of the sample belongs to the ten largest clones.

Each collaborating institution followed its own protocols to collect whole blood in K2EDTA tubes. Collaborator samples were shipped for TCRbeta analysis as frozen whole blood, isolated PBMCs, or DNA extracted from either sample type. The sample taken for sequencing was peripheral blood. This TCR was sampled from a man aged 35 to 55 with acute or convalescent COVID-19. The receptor chain draws on TRBV11-3 and TRBJ2-1; 8 central bases correspond to TRBD2. The CDR3 sequence is CASSSLGLGDEQFF. At the DNA level, the sequence is TGTGCCAGCAGCTCTCTGGGACTAGGGGATGAGCAGTTCTTC.